Listed below are T cell receptor beta chains from one sample, sequenced in a study of CD8 T cells in ankylosing spondylitis. TCRdb re-called the 5' RACE reads through MiXCR, storing one row per CDR3 protein. Of fewer than 130,000 distinct CDR3 sequences in the sample, approximately 25% were seen once. The sequencing input was synovial fluid, either unsorted or a sorted T cell fraction (not recorded which). These receptors originate from a male donor with ankylosing spondylitis. Each CDR3 is given with its conserved first and last residue. The D gene is left open where the match is weak. Size values are once, few and many counts, or a class for expanded clones, and some rows have none.

j_call,v_call,d_call,clone_size,cdr3_aa,cdr3_nt
TRBJ2-1,TRBV7-7,-,many,CASSLDTNNEQFF,TGTGCCAGCAGCTTAGATACAAACAATGAGCAGTTCTTC
TRBJ2-1,TRBV20-1,-,few,CSAIDSYNEQFF,TGCAGTGCTATCGACAGCTACAATGAGCAGTTCTTC
TRBJ1-2,TRBV10-3,TRBD1,many,CAISASTGNNYGYTF,TGTGCCATCAGTGCCTCGACAGGGAATAACTATGGCTACACCTTC
TRBJ1-1,TRBV12-3/TRBV12-4,TRBD1,-,CASSGTGRTTEAFF,TGTGCCAGCAGTGGGACAGGGAGGACCACTGAAGCTTTCTTT
TRBJ2-5,TRBV15,-,many,CATSRRNLQETQYF,TGTGCCACCAGCCGGCGTAACCTCCAAGAGACCCAGTACTTC
TRBJ2-3,TRBV18,-,-,CASSPPIRTDTQYF,TGTGCCAGCTCACCCCCCATTCGTACAGATACGCAGTATTTT
TRBJ1-1,TRBV4-2,-,-,CASSREGAWVTEAFF,TGTGCCAGCAGCCGGGAAGGGGCTTGGGTCACTGAAGCTTTCTTT
TRBJ2-5,TRBV5-1,-,-,CASNKGSEETQYF,TGCGCCAGCAACAAAGGATCAGAAGAGACCCAGTACTTC
TRBJ2-1,TRBV7-6,TRBD2,few,CASSFLGLAGADEQFF,TGTGCCAGCAGCTTCCTCGGACTAGCGGGAGCAGATGAGCAGTTCTTC
TRBJ2-5,TRBV29-1,-,many,CSVLVSNGETQYF,TGCAGCGTACTCGTTTCGAACGGGGAGACCCAGTACTTC
TRBJ1-2,TRBV10-2,TRBD1,-,CASSPGQGARYGYTF,TGCGCCAGCAGTCCTGGACAGGGGGCCCGCTATGGCTACACCTTC
TRBJ2-1,TRBV19,TRBD2,-,CASSGWGGYNEQFF,TGTGCCAGTAGTGGATGGGGGGGGTACAATGAGCAGTTCTTC
TRBJ2-2,TRBV10-3,-,few,CAITGTTTGELFF,TGTGCCATCACGGGGACAACCACCGGGGAGCTGTTTTTT
TRBJ2-1,TRBV18,-,-,CASSPPYRGIAVPRVDEQFF,TGTGCCAGCTCACCACCCTATCGGGGAATAGCGGTGCCCCGAGTTGATGAGCAGTTCTTC
TRBJ2-2,TRBV4-1,-,-,CASSQNPTWAGELFF,TGCGCCAGCAGCCAAAATCCTACCTGGGCCGGGGAGCTGTTTTTT
TRBJ1-1,TRBV7-2,-,many,CASSLQGLASRNTEAFF,TGTGCCAGCAGCTTACAAGGTCTCGCCTCGAGGAACACTGAAGCTTTCTTT
TRBJ2-7,TRBV5-1,TRBD2,-,CASSHRTSGKGEQYF,TGCGCCAGCAGCCACCGGACTAGCGGGAAGGGCGAGCAGTACTTC
TRBJ2-6,TRBV6-2/TRBV6-3,-,many,CASSPLYSGANVLTF,TGTGCCAGCAGCCCATTATACTCTGGGGCCAACGTCCTGACTTTC
TRBJ2-3,TRBV7-2,-,-,CASSLGRGTTDTQYF,TGTGCCAGCAGCTTAGGGCGAGGCACCACAGATACGCAGTATTTT
TRBJ2-3,TRBV7-9,-,few,CASSLREFADTQYF,TGTGCCAGCAGCCTCAGGGAGTTCGCAGATACGCAGTATTTT
TRBJ2-1,TRBV3-1,-,few,CASSSGREQFF,TGTGCCAGCAGCTCCGGGCGTGAGCAGTTCTTC
TRBJ2-3,TRBV5-4,TRBD2,-,CASSSAGGADTQYF,TGTGCCAGCAGCTCTGCGGGAGGGGCAGATACGCAGTATTTT
TRBJ2-5,TRBV29-1,-,few,CSVAVGVGFKETQYF,TGCAGCGTCGCGGTCGGAGTGGGGTTCAAGGAGACCCAGTACTTC
TRBJ2-1,TRBV27,-,few,CASSDPGKEQFF,TGTGCCAGCAGCGATCCGGGCAAAGAGCAGTTCTTC
TRBJ2-3,TRBV4-2,-,many,CASTKGTNTDTQYF,TGTGCCAGCACCAAGGGGACCAACACAGATACGCAGTATTTT
TRBJ2-2,TRBV12-3/TRBV12-4,TRBD1,many,CASSTGVDGELFF,TGTGCCAGCAGTACAGGGGTTGACGGGGAGCTGTTTTTT
TRBJ2-1,TRBV20-1,-,-,CSARDPWGSYNEQFF,TGCAGTGCTAGAGACCCATGGGGCTCCTACAATGAGCAGTTCTTC
TRBJ2-2,TRBV24-1,-,-,CATSDLGAGWDTGELFF,TGTGCCACCAGTGATTTGGGCGCGGGATGGGACACCGGGGAGCTGTTTTTT
TRBJ2-1,TRBV7-2,-,many,CASSLGPFSSYNEQFF,TGTGCCAGCAGCTTAGGTCCTTTTAGCTCCTACAATGAGCAGTTCTTC
TRBJ2-3,TRBV12-3/TRBV12-4,-,-,CASSRRENTQYF,TGTGCCAGCAGCCGCCGGGAGAATACGCAGTATTTT
TRBJ2-4,TRBV16,-,-,CASSQYTDDIQYF,TGTGCCAGCAGCCAATATACTGATGACATTCAGTACTTC
TRBJ2-3,TRBV27,TRBD2,-,CASSGGSGRLDTQYF,TGTGCCAGCAGTGGCGGTAGCGGGAGATTGGATACGCAGTATTTT
TRBJ1-2,TRBV7-8,-,few,CASSYGPARGYGYTF,TGTGCCAGCAGCTACGGTCCTGCGCGGGGCTATGGCTACACCTTC
TRBJ1-1,TRBV24-1,-,few,CATADWNTEAFF,TGTGCCACCGCGGATTGGAACACTGAAGCTTTCTTT
TRBJ1-5,TRBV27,TRBD1,once,CASRPRTGVNNQPQHF,TGTGCCAGCAGGCCGAGGACAGGGGTGAACAATCAGCCCCAGCATTTT
TRBJ2-5,TRBV15,-,once,CATSRATEKETQYF,TGTGCCACCAGCAGAGCGACAGAAAAAGAGACCCAGTACTTC
TRBJ2-1,TRBV2,TRBD2,-,CASRGGTFYNEQFF,TGTGCCAGCAGGGGAGGGACTTTCTACAATGAGCAGTTCTTC
TRBJ2-1,TRBV15,TRBD2,-,CATSGSGSKDNEQFF,TGTGCCACCAGCGGCAGCGGGAGTAAGGACAATGAGCAGTTCTTC
TRBJ1-1,TRBV6-1,TRBD1,-,CASRDDTGTGTEAFF,TGTGCCAGCAGAGACGACACCGGGACAGGGACTGAAGCTTTCTTT
TRBJ1-1,TRBV5-1,TRBD1,-,CASSSPGQGAEAFF,TGCGCCAGCAGCTCTCCGGGACAGGGCGCGGAAGCTTTCTTT
TRBJ2-1,TRBV4-1,-,-,CASSQGGAYNEQFF,TGCGCCAGCAGCCAAGGAGGAGCATACAATGAGCAGTTCTTC
TRBJ2-1,TRBV2,TRBD2,-,CAASGRAGGYNEQFF,TGTGCGGCTAGCGGGAGGGCGGGTGGATACAATGAGCAGTTCTTC
TRBJ1-1,TRBV3-1,-,-,CASSQQGTEAFF,TGTGCCAGCAGCCAGCAGGGGACTGAAGCTTTCTTT
TRBJ2-7,TRBV9,-,many,CASSVGEGYEQYF,TGTGCCAGCAGCGTAGGGGAAGGCTACGAGCAGTACTTC
TRBJ2-3,TRBV7-2,TRBD2,-,CASSLDGGRTDTQYF,TGTGCCAGCAGCTTAGACGGCGGGAGAACAGATACGCAGTATTTT
TRBJ1-1,TRBV15,TRBD1,-,CATNPTGTGGNTEAFF,TGTGCCACCAACCCGACCGGGACAGGGGGGAACACTGAAGCTTTCTTT
TRBJ2-4,TRBV20-1,TRBD2,-,CSACPRAGDKNIQYF,TGCAGTGCTTGCCCCCGGGCGGGAGACAAAAACATTCAGTACTTC
TRBJ2-3,TRBV4-2,TRBD2,few,CASSQDSTSGSPGTDTQYF,TGTGCCAGCAGCCAAGATTCTACTAGCGGGAGTCCTGGAACAGATACGCAGTATTTT
TRBJ2-2,TRBV5-5,-,-,CASSLGLASGELFF,TGTGCCAGCAGCTTGGGGCTAGCCAGCGGGGAGCTGTTTTTT
TRBJ1-2,TRBV20-1,TRBD1,many,CSARPAGGVYGYTF,TGCAGTGCTAGACCGGCAGGGGGTGTGTATGGCTACACCTTC
TRBJ2-7,TRBV20-1,-,few,CSARDAASPSYEQYF,TGCAGTGCTAGAGATGCCGCTAGCCCCTCCTACGAGCAGTACTTC
TRBJ1-1,TRBV7-2,-,medium-sized,CASSLVGSMGMTEAFF,TGTGCCAGCAGCTTAGTCGGCTCAATGGGGATGACTGAAGCTTTCTTT
TRBJ2-1,TRBV12-3/TRBV12-4,TRBD2,few,CASRPASGRGYNEQFF,TGTGCCAGCAGACCCGCTAGCGGGAGGGGGTACAATGAGCAGTTCTTC
TRBJ2-1,TRBV3-1,-,few,CASSQDSEGYNEQFF,TGTGCCAGCAGCCAAGACTCCGAGGGCTACAATGAGCAGTTCTTC
TRBJ2-7,TRBV6-6,-,-,CASSYDRPYEQYF,TGTGCCAGCAGTTATGACAGGCCCTACGAGCAGTACTTC
TRBJ2-1,TRBV11-2,TRBD1,few,CASSRTPGTGGPYNEQFF,TGTGCCAGCAGCCGAACCCCTGGGACAGGGGGGCCCTACAATGAGCAGTTCTTC
TRBJ2-3,TRBV27,TRBD2,-,CASSLRTSVRGDTQYF,TGTGCCAGCAGTTTAAGGACTAGCGTCCGTGGGGATACGCAGTATTTT
TRBJ2-7,TRBV27,-,few,CASSPGTHYEQYF,TGTGCCAGCAGTCCCGGGACTCACTACGAGCAGTACTTC
TRBJ2-3,TRBV7-8,-,few,CASSLSSVSSTDTQYF,TGTGCCAGCAGCTTAAGTAGCGTTTCTAGCACAGATACGCAGTATTTT